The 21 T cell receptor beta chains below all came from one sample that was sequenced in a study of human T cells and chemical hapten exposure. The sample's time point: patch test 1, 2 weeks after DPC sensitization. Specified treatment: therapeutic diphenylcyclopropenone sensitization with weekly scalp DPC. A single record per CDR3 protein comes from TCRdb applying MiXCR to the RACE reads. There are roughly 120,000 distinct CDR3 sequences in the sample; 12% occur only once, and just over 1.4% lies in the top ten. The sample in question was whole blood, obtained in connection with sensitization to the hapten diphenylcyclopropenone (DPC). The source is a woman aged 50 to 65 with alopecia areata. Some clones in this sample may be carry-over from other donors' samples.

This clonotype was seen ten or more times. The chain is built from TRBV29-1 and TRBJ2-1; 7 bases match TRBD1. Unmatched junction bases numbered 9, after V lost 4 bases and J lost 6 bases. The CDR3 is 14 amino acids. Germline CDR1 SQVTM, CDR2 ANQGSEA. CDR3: CSVAGRGLINEQFF. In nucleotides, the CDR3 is TGCAGCGTTGCGGGTAGGGGGCTAATCAATGAGCAGTTCTTC.

The CDR3 nucleotides are TGTGCCAGCAGGGGACTGGCGGACTACAATGAGCAGTTCTTC. It is translated as CASRGLADYNEQFF. This chain connects TRBV7-8 to TRBJ2-1; a weak D match, TRBD2 (6 bases). This CDR3 comprises 14 residues. V lost 6 bases to trimming and J lost 3 bases, with 12 bases between them. The germline CDR1 and CDR2 sequences are SGHVS and FQNEAQ.

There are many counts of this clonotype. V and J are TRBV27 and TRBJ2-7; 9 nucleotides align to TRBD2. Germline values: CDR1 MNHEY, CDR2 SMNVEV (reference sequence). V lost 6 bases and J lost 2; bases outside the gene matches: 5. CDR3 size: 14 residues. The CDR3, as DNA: TGTGCCAGCAGGCTCATAGCGGGGGCCTACGAGCAGTACTTC. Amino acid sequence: CASRLIAGAYEQYF.

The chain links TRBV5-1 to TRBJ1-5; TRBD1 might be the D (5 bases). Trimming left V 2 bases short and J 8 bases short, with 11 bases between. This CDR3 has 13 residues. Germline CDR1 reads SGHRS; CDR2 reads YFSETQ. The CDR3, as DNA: TGCGCCAGCAGCTTCAGCCCGACAGAGCCCCAGCATTTT. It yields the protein CASSFSPTEPQHF.

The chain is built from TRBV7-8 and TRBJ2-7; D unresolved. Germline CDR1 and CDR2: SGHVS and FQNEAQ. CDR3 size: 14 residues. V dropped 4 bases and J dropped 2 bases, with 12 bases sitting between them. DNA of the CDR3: TGTGCCAGCAGCTCCGCCGGCGACCCCTACGAGCAGTACTTC. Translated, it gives CASSSAGDPYEQYF.

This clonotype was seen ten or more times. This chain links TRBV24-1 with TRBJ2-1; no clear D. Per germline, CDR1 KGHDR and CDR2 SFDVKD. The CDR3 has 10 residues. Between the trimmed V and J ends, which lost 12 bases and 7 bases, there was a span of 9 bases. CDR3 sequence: CAPPRNEQFF. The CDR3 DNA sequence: TGTGCCCCTCCCAGGAATGAGCAGTTCTTC.

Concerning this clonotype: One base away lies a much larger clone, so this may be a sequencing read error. The CDR3 loop is CASSFRDGTRELFF. CDR3 in DNA: TGCGCCAGCAGCTTCCGGGACGGCACCAGGGAGCTGTTTTTT. This chain links TRBV5-1 with TRBJ2-2; D is tentatively TRBD1 or TRBD2 (5 bases each). The CDR3 extends over 14 amino acids. Per the germline V gene, CDR1 is SGHRS and CDR2 is YFSETQ.

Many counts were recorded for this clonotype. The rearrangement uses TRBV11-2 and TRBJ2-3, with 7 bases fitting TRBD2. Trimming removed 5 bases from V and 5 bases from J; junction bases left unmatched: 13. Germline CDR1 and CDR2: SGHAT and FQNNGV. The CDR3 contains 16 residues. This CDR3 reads CASSVRSGRGIDTQYF. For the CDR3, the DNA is TGTGCCAGCAGCGTAAGGAGTGGGCGGGGGATAGATACGCAGTATTTT. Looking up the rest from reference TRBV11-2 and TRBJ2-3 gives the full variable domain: EAGVAQSPRYKIIEKRQSVAFWCNPISGHATLYWYQQILGQGPKLLIQFQNNGVVDDSQLPKDRFSAERLKGVDSTLKIQPAKLEDSAVYLCASSVRSGRGIDTQYFGPGTRLTVL.

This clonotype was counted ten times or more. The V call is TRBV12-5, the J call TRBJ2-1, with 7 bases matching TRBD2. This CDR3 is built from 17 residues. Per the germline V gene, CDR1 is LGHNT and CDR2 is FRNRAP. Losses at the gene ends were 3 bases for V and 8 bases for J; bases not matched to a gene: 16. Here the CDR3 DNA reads TGTGCTAGTGGTTTCACCTCGGTTCCGGGGACTATTCATGAGCAGTTCTTC. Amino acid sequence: CASGFTSVPGTIHEQFF.

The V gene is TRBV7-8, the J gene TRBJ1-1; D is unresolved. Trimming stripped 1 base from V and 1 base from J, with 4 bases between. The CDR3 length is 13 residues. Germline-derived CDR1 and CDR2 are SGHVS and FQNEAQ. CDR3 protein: CASSLVWNTEAFF. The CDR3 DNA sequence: TGTGCCAGCAGCTTAGTCTGGAACACTGAAGCTTTCTTT.

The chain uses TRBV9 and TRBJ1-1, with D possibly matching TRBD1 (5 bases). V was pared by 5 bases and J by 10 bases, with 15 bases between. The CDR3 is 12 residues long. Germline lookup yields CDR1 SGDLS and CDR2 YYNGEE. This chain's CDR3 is CASSPTGISAFF. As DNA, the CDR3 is TGTGCCAGCAGTCCTACAGGTATCTCAGCTTTCTTT. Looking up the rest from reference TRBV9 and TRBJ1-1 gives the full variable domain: DSGVTQTPKHLITATGQRVTLRCSPRSGDLSVYWYQQSLDQGLQFLIQYYNGEERAKGNILERFSAQQFPDLHSELNLSSLELGDSALYFCASSPTGISAFFGQGTRLTVV.

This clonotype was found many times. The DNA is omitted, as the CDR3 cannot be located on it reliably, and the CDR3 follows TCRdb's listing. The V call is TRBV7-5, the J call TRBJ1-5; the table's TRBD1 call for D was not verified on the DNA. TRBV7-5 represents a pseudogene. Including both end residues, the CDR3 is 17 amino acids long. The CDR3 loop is CISVSEAYSGGAQPQHF.

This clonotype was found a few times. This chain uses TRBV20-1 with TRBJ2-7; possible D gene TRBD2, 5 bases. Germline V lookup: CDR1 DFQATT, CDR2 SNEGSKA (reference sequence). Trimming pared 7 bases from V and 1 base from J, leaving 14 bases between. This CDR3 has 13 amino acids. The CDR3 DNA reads TGCAGTGTGGATGGGAGCGCGTCCTACGAGCAGTACTTC. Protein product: CSVDGSASYEQYF.

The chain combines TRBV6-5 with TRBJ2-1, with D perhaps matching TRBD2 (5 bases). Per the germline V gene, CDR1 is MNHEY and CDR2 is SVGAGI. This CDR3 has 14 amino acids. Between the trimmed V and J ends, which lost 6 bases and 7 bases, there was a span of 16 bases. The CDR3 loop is CASSLRAARNEQFF. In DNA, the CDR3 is TGTGCCAGCAGCCTGAGGGCCGCTCGGAATGAGCAGTTCTTC.

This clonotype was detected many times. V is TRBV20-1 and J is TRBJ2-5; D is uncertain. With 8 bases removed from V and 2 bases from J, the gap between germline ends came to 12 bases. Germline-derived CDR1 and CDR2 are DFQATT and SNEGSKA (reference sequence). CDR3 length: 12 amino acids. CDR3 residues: CSSELPQETQYF. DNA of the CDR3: TGCAGTTCGGAACTACCGCAAGAGACCCAGTACTTC.

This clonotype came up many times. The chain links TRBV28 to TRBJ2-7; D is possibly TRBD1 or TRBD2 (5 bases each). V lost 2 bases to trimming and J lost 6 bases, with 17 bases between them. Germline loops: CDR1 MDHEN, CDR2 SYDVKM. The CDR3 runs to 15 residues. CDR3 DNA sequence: TGTGCCAGCAGTTTACGCCCACGAGACAGCGGCGAGCAGTACTTC. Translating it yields CASSLRPRDSGEQYF.

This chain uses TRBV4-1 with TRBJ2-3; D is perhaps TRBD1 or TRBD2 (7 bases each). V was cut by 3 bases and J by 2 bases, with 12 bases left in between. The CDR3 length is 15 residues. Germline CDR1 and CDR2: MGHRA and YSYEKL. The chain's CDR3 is CASSQGRGPTDTQYF. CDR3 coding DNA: TGCGCCAGCAGCCAGGGGAGGGGGCCCACAGATACGCAGTATTTT.

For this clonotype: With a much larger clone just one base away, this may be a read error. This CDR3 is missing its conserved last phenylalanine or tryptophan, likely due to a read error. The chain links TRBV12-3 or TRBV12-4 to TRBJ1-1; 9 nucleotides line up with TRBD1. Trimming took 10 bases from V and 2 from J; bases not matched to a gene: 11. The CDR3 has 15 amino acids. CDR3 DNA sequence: TGTGCCACAACCAGACAGGGGGGGAAAAACACTGAAGCTTTCTCT. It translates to CATTRQGGKNTEAFS.

CDR3 region: CASSLMITGGANTEAFF. The CDR3 DNA follows: TGTGCCAGCAGCCTAATGATAACCGGGGGCGCGAACACTGAAGCTTTCTTT. J is TRBJ1-1 and V is TRBV5-5; weak D call: TRBD1 (6 bases). Germline V CDR1 and CDR2: SGHKS, YYEKEE (reference sequence). CDR3 length equals 17 residues. Trimming pared 4 bases from V and 1 base from J, leaving 20 bases between.

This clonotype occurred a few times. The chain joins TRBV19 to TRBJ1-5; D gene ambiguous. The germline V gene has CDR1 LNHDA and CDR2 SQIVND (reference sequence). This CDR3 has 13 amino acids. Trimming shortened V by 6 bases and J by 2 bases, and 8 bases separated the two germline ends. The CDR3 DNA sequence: TGTGCCAGTAGCCTAATTGGCAATCAGCCCCAGCATTTT. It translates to CASSLIGNQPQHF.

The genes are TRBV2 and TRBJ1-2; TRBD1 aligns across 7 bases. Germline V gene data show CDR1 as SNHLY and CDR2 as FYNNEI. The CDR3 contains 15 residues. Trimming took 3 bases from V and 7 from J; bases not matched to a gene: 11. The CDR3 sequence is CASSENRGSLRGYTF. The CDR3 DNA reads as TGTGCCAGCAGTGAGAACAGGGGATCTTTGCGTGGCTACACCTTC.